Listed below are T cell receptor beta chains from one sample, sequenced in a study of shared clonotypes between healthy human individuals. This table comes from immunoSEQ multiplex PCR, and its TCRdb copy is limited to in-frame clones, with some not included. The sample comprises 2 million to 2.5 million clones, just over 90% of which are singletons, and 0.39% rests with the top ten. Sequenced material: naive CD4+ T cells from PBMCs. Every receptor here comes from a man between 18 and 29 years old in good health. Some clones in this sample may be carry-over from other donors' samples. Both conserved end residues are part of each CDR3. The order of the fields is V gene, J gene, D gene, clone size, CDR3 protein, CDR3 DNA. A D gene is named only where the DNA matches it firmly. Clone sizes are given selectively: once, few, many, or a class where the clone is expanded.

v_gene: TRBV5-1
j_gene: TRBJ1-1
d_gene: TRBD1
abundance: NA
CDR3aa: CASSKGQVTIMNTEAFF
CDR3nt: TGCGCCAGCAGCAAGGGACAGGTGACGATCATGAACACTGAAGCTTTCTTT

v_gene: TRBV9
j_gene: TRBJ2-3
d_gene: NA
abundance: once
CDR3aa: CASTLGTSTDTQYF
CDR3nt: TGTGCCAGCACTTTAGGGACTTCCACAGATACGCAGTATTTT

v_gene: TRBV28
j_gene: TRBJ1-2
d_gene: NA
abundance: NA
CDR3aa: CASSPLGGGYGYTF
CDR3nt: TGTGCCAGCAGTCCCTTAGGGGGTGGCTATGGCTACACCTTC

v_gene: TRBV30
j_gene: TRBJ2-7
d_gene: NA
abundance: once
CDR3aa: CAWSPQFGEQYF
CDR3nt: TGTGCCTGGAGTCCCCAGTTCGGCGAGCAGTACTTC

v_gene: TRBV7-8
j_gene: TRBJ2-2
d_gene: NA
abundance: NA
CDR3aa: CASSFRDTGELFF
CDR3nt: TGTGCCAGCAGCTTTCGGGACACCGGGGAGCTGTTTTTT

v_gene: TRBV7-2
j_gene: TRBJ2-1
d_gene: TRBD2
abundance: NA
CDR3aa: CASSPQSGRSNNEQFF
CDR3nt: TGTGCCAGCAGCCCTCAAAGCGGGAGGTCTAACAATGAGCAGTTCTTC

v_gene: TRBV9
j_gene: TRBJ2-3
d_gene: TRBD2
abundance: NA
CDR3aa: CASSVAPTSRGPQYF
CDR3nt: TGTGCCAGCAGCGTAGCTCCGACTAGCCGCGGGCCTCAGTATTTT

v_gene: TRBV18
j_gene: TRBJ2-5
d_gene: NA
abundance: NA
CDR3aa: CASSRDRETQYF
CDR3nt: TGTGCCAGCTCACGGGACCGGGAGACCCAGTACTTC

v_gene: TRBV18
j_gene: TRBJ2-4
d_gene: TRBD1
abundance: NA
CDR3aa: CASSADRENIQYF
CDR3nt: TGTGCCAGCTCGGCGGACAGGGAAAACATTCAGTACTTC

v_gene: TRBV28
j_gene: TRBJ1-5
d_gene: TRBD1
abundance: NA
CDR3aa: CASSPYRDRGQGGF
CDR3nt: TGTGCCAGCAGTCCGTACCGGGACAGGGGGCAAGGGGGTTTT

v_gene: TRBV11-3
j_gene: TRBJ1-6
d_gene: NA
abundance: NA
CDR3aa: CASSRQANSPLHF
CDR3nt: TGTGCCAGCAGCAGACAGGCGAATTCACCCCTCCACTTT

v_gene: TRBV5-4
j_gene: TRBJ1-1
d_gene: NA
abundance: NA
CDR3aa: CASRHSDGYTEAFF
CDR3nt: TGTGCCAGCAGACATTCAGACGGATACACTGAAGCTTTCTTT

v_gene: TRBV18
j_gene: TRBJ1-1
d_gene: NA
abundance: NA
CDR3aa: CASSPGLTGTNTEAFF
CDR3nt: TGTGCCAGCTCACCAGGGTTAACGGGGACGAACACTGAAGCTTTCTTT